This T cell receptor beta chain was observed in a study of Ad26.COV2.S vaccination and SARS-CoV-2 variants (dated by TCRdb to the early 2020s). Describing the broader study: Vaccine-arm donors were drawn from COV1001, a multicentre, randomized, double-blind, placebo-controlled phase I-IIa trial of Ad26.COV2.S in healthy adults. The TCR-sequenced set comprised about 30 samples: approximately 19 Ad26.COV2.S vaccine recipients, 5 placebo recipients and 8 SARS-CoV-2 convalescent individuals. Participants in the trial were split at random into five groups of five each, receiving low-dose or high-dose Ad26.COV2.S once or twice, or else placebo on both occasions. Blinding of investigators to trial group allocation was maintained during experiments and outcome assessment. TCRbeta repertoire sequencing was used to assess the specificity and breadth of SARS-CoV-2-reactive T cell receptors after Ad26.COV2.S vaccination. Dosing of Ad26.COV2.S was intramuscular, at either 5x10^10 or 1x10^11 viral particles, delivered as one shot or as two shots spaced 56 days apart.

The immunoSEQ Assay was the method used to sequence TCRbeta CDR3 regions. After extraction, genomic DNA underwent amplification by bias-controlled multiplex PCR, followed by high-throughput sequencing. The authors' pipeline ran thus. To quantify the absolute abundance of every unique TCRbeta CDR3 region, sequences were collapsed and filtered. T cell fraction was estimated by normalizing TCRbeta template counts to usable DNA, with usable DNA measured through amplification of reference genes found in all nucleated cells. Repertoire TCRs were annotated as SARS-CoV-2-specific when V gene, CDR3 amino acid sequence and J gene were exactly matched to a known reactive TCR set. The reference SARS-CoV-2 TCR set came from MIRA and was filtered for enrichment in COVID-19-positive ImmuneCODE repertoires, removing public or cross-reactive TCRs. Based on the MIRA antigens, annotated TCRs were further analysed at the level of specific ORF or position within ORF. Breadth was defined as the number of annotated unique rearrangements divided by the total number of unique productive rearrangements, and depth was defined as the summed frequency of the annotated unique rearrangements. Two-sided Wilcoxon rank-sum tests were applied when comparing TCR breadth between groups. TCRdb limited this immuneACCESS table to in-frame rearrangements with V and J called. A share of clones is missing; checked studies link under half to unresolved V genes, and the rest is unexplained. The DNA gave D and trimming, while V, J and clone size come from that table. Across this sample there are under 400,000 clones, with around 90% seen only once. Jointly, the top ten make up about 3.4% of the sample.

The treatment or condition label of this sample denotes: some 19 received Ad26.COV2.S at low or high dose, single or two shots; five or six received placebo; per-sample allocation not given. For vaccine and placebo recipients, repertoires were sequenced using samples collected on day 63 after the first injection. In Cohort 1b, around 25 adults aged 18-55 years were enrolled at a single site in Boston, USA, between 29 July and 7 August 2020. Ad26.COV2.S was a replication-incompetent adenovirus type 26 vector that expressed a prefusion-stabilized SARS-CoV-2 spike protein derived from the original Wuhan strain. General conclusions and limits of the study: Compared with placebo recipients, Ad26.COV2.S recipients showed higher spike-specific TCR breadth (P = 0.0014). Comparable non-spike TCR breadth was observed between vaccine and placebo recipients, consistent with only spike being contained in the vaccine. The study was not powered to compare responses between vaccine doses or regimens. It was noted by the authors that total T cell responses may have been underestimated by the TCR breadth and depth analyses. After vaccination, substantial breadth of spike-specific CD8+ and CD4+ T cell responses was reported.

On this clone: This clone's antigen is unknown. It has no much larger one-base neighbor in the sample; base qualities were not kept.

Sequenced here: peripheral blood, sampled in a trial of Ad26.COV2.S vaccine versus placebo. This sequence was found in a person between 18 and 65 years old who received the Ad26.COV2.S COVID-19 vaccine or a placebo.

The CDR3 in this case is CASSQDWIAGGETQYF. The bases are TGTGCCAGCAGCCAAGATTGGATAGCGGGGGGTGAGACCCAGTACTTC. The chain joins TRBV14 to TRBJ2-5; 10 central nucleotides agree with TRBD2. According to the germline V gene, CDR1 reads SGHDN and CDR2 reads FVKESK. CDR3 length: 16 amino acids, cysteine to phenylalanine. The read is trimmed to its CDR3 DNA, 48 bases read in frame from base 1. V lost 0 bases and J lost 5 bases, and the count of bases not matched to a germline gene is 6. The full variable domain, with segments outside the CDR3 supplied by the reference TRBV14 and TRBJ2-5 proteins, appears as EAGVTQFPSHSVIEKGQTVTLRCDPISGHDNLYWYRRVMGKEIKFLLHFVKESKQDESGMPNNRFLAERTGGTYSTLKVQPAELEDSGVYFCASSQDWIAGGETQYFGPGTRLLVL.